This TCR beta chain was recovered during a study of T cell repertoires in MIS-A myocarditis (dated by TCRdb to 2022 to 2024). The QIAamp DNA FFPE kit was used to extract genomic DNA from formalin-fixed paraffin-embedded autopsy tissue. Reading from cysteine to phenylalanine, the CDR3 counts 18 amino acids. Only CDR3 DNA remains: 54 bases, in frame from the first base. From a lookup of the germline V gene, CDR1 and CDR2 are MDHEN and SYDVKM. V is shortened by 5 bases, J by 0 bases, and the region joining them spans 17 bases. TCRbeta CDR3 regions were amplified by the immunoSEQ bias-controlled multiplex PCR and were subjected to high-throughput sequencing. The published analysis was carried out like this. CDR3 sequences were collapsed and filtered with the immunoSEQ vendor pipeline, and the abundance and frequency of each unique TCRbeta CDR3 were thereby quantified. Using a 90% global sequence identity threshold, CD-HIT clustered dominant CDR3 amino acid sequences together with SARS-CoV-2-specific ImmuneCODE TCRbeta sequences. A clone was classed as hyperexpanded at a frequency of 0.1 to 1 and as large at a frequency of 0.01 to 0.1. The CDR3 amino acid sequences and the V and J gene assignments of the dominant clones were confirmed with MiXCR. The R stringdist package was used to calculate Levenshtein distances between the patient clonotypes and the ImmuneCODE hits. The source is immuneACCESS, and TCRdb retained only in-frame sequences with V and J called. Part of the clones is not carried over; for the studies checked, unresolved V genes explain less than half of this, and the remainder is unexplained. For V, J and clone size, that table is used; D and trimming come from the DNA. Counted in this sample were roughly 12,000 clones; 75% to 85% of them appeared once. The ten largest clones represent approximately 30% of the sample.

Note on this clone: Its target antigen remains unknown. There are no base qualities to consult, and no much larger clone falls within one base.

The chain links TRBV28 with TRBJ1-6; a tentative D call is TRBD1 (5 bases match). This clonotype was sampled from a man aged 18 to 29 with fulminant myocarditis from multisystem inflammatory syndrome in adults (MIS-A) after COVID-19. The specimen was right ventricle heart tissue obtained at autopsy. The cell subset or site label for this specimen denotes: cardiac tissue sample (left or right ventricle, interventricular septum, or pericardium). Here the CDR3 is given as CASSQLPGRSSYNSPLHF. Here is the DNA: TGTGCCAGCAGTCAGCTCCCAGGGAGAAGCTCCTATAATTCACCCCTCCACTTT.